These 14 T cell receptor beta chains came from one sample sequenced in a study of technical replicates of blood from a handful of donors. Here immunoSEQ multiplex PCR was the method, and the copy in TCRdb shows in-frame clones only, minus some. The repertoire holds 70,000 or so clones, with around 92% as singletons. The sample was T cells isolated from PBMCs. These receptors all stem from a human donor in good health.

This clone occurred once. The gene calls are TRBV28 and TRBJ1-3, with TRBD1 as a possible D gene (6 bases). The V end lost 6 bases, the J end lost 0 bases, and 15 bases lay between the germline ends. CDR3 length equals 16 residues. Germline CDR1 MDHEN, CDR2 SYDVKM. The DNA of the CDR3 is TGTGCCAGCAGCCGCAACAGGGCCCTCTCTGGAAACACCATATATTTT. Its translation is CASSRNRALSGNTIYF.

This chain joins TRBV2 and TRBJ2-2; D unclear. The V gene's germline CDR1 is SNHLY and CDR2 FYNNEI. Between the trimmed V and J ends, which lost 4 bases and 0 bases, there was a span of 9 bases. The CDR3 is 15 residues long. CDR3 sequence (DNA): TGTGCCAGCAGTGTGAATACAGCGAACACCGGGGAGCTGTTTTTT. Its translation is CASSVNTANTGELFF.

The chain is built from TRBV14 and TRBJ2-7, with 8 bases matching TRBD1. CDR1 is SGHDN and CDR2 is FVKESK in the germline V gene. The CDR3 is made up of 15 amino acids. The V gene end was trimmed by 4 bases and the J gene end by 5 bases; junction bases not matched to a gene: 10. The CDR3, as DNA: TGTGCCAGCAGCCGATATGGGACAGGAGTCAACGAGCAGTACTTC. Protein: CASSRYGTGVNEQYF.

CDR3 amino acids: CASSAYNEQFF. In DNA, the CDR3 is TGCGCCAGCAGTGCGTACAATGAGCAGTTCTTC. The V and J genes are TRBV10-2 and TRBJ2-1, with D unclear. Germline V gene data show CDR1 as WSHSY and CDR2 as SAAADI. The CDR3 is 11 amino acids. Between the trimmed V and J ends, which lost 4 bases and 4 bases, there was a span of 2 bases.

This clone occurred once. The V and J genes are TRBV6-5 and TRBJ1-2; D may be TRBD1 (6 bases). The CDR3 runs 15 residues. Germline CDR1 reads MNHEY; CDR2 reads SVGAGI. V dropped 0 bases and J dropped 4 bases, with 12 bases sitting between them. CDR3 bases: TGTGCCAGCAGTTACTCGGGCACAGGGAGCTATGGCTACACCTTC. Its protein product is CASSYSGTGSYGYTF.

The chain links TRBV4-1 to TRBJ2-3, with 14 bases that match TRBD2. In germline, CDR1 is MGHRA, CDR2 YSYEKL. The trim removed 2 bases at V and 7 bases at J, leaving 20 bases unmatched. There are 21 residues in the CDR3. CDR3 sequence (DNA): TGCGCCAGCAGCCAATCCCAACATCCGTCAATGGGACTAGCGGGAGAGAATACGCAGTATTTT. Encoded protein: CASSQSQHPSMGLAGENTQYF.

This clone was found a few times. The chain uses TRBV6-5 and TRBJ1-5; TRBD1 might be the D (5 bases). The CDR3 runs 14 residues. Looked up from germline, CDR1 is MNHEY and CDR2 is SVGAGI. V was cut by 6 bases and J by 5 bases, with 14 bases left in between. CDR3 nucleotide sequence: TGTGCCAGCAGCCGGACACCTTTTCATCAGCCCCAGCATTTT. This sequence encodes CASSRTPFHQPQHF.

A single count supports this clone. V and J are TRBV18 and TRBJ1-2; 7 bases map to TRBD1. The V gene end was trimmed by 1 base and the J gene end by 3 bases; junction bases not matched to a gene: 2. From germline, CDR1 is KGHSH and CDR2 LQKENI. CDR3 size: 14 residues. Here the CDR3 reads CASSPRQGDYGYTF. In nucleotides, the CDR3 is TGTGCCAGCTCACCACGACAGGGCGACTATGGCTACACCTTC.

The V gene is TRBV15, the J gene TRBJ1-2, with TRBD1 identical over 9 bases. Germline values: CDR1 LNHNV, CDR2 YYDKDF (reference sequence). V dropped 3 bases and J dropped 7; count of bases not matched to a gene: 9. This CDR3 has 15 residues. CDR3 nucleotide sequence: TGTGCCACCAGCAGCGCCGGGACAGGGACTTCTGGCTACACCTTC. It specifies CATSSAGTGTSGYTF.

The chain has TRBV6-6 and TRBJ1-1; D is ambiguous. Per germline, CDR1 MNHNY and CDR2 SVGAGI (reference sequence). Trimming shortened V by 2 bases and J by 8 bases, and 15 bases separated the two germline ends. The CDR3 has 14 amino acids. The CDR3 region has the DNA TGTGCCAGCAGTTACGAGGGTAAGGGTTCGGAAGCTTTCTTT. The encoded protein is CASSYEGKGSEAFF.

V is TRBV18 and J is TRBJ2-3, with 7 positions matching TRBD2. V dropped 2 bases and J dropped 2; count of bases not matched to a gene: 7. Per germline, CDR1 KGHSH and CDR2 LQKENI. The CDR3 totals 16 residues. The CDR3 bases are TGTGCCAGCTCACCAGATCGCGCGGGGGTCACAGATACGCAGTATTTT. Translation: CASSPDRAGVTDTQYF.

The chain is built from TRBV5-1 and TRBJ2-7; the match to TRBD1 covers 8 bases. Germline CDR1 reads SGHRS; CDR2 reads YFSETQ. V gave up 2 bases and J gave up 0 bases; unmatched junction bases: 13. This CDR3 contains 18 residues. The CDR3 DNA is TGCGCCAGCAGCTTATTGGGACAGGTCGGGGGAGACTCCTACGAGCAGTACTTC. Translating it yields CASSLLGQVGGDSYEQYF.

This clone was seen just once. The V gene is TRBV15, the J gene TRBJ2-3; possible D gene TRBD2, 5 bases. Trimming pared 1 base from V and 6 bases from J, leaving 20 bases between. Germline V CDR1 and CDR2: LNHNV, YYDKDF (reference sequence). This CDR3 spans 17 amino acids. The CDR3 is CATSRVPGLTQTDTQYF. Written as DNA, the CDR3 is TGTGCCACCAGCAGAGTTCCAGGACTTACCCAGACGGATACGCAGTATTTT.

This chain links TRBV2 with TRBJ2-6; 7 bases agree with TRBD1. Trimming removed 6 bases from V and 0 bases from J; junction bases left unmatched: 8. The CDR3 extends over 17 amino acids. The germline CDR1 and CDR2 sequences are SNHLY and FYNNEI. In nucleotides, the CDR3 is TGTGCCAGCAGGGGGGACAGATACCTCTCTGGGGCCAACGTCCTGACTTTC. Its protein is CASRGDRYLSGANVLTF.